This TCR beta chain was observed in a study of identical twins. This clonotype occurred many times. One entry per CDR3 protein, called by TCRdb with MiXCR from the 5' RACE reads. This sample yields fewer than 500,000 distinct CDR3 sequences, of which roughly an eighth are seen a single time; more than 0.8% belongs to the top ten. Germline trimming cut 2 bases from V and 2 bases from J; bases unmatched to any gene: 15. The CDR3 contains 19 residues. The germline CDR1 and CDR2 sequences are MGHRA and YSYEKL. These data are also associated with another study on yellow fever vaccine responses in identical twins.

This TCR derives from a woman between 18 and 30 years old in good health. The chain is built from TRBV4-1 and TRBJ2-3; the match to TRBD2 covers 8 bases. Sequencing input: CD4+ T cells sorted from blood. The CDR3 bases are TGCGCCAGCAGCCAACGAGTCCGGGAGGGACTAGGGCCCACAGATACGCAGTATTTT. Translation gives CASSQRVREGLGPTDTQYF.